A selection of T cell receptor beta chains follows, all from one sample in a study of molecular identifiers for immune sequencing clone quantification. In TCRdb, the PCR reads were re-called with MiXCR into one record per CDR3 protein. The table has some 96,000 distinct CDR3 sequences, more than 20% seen once. The sample was naive CD8+ T cells from blood, with Jurkat cell RNA spiked in. Receptor source: a human donor in good health. Some libraries in this study had Jurkat cell RNA spiked in. Each CDR3 is given with its conserved first and last residue. Each record gives: J gene, D gene, V gene, clone size, CDR3 protein, CDR3 DNA. The D gene is left open where the match is weak. Size is stated for part of the rows, as once, few or many counts, or as a class when the clone is expanded.

TRBJ2-5 | . | TRBV7-9 | many | CASSLGNHQETQYF | TGTGCCAGCAGCTTAGGAAATCATCAAGAGACCCAGTACTTC
TRBJ2-7 | TRBD1 | TRBV11-2 | . | CASSFTPVGQAYEQYF | TGTGCCAGCAGCTTCACCCCCGTTGGACAGGCCTACGAGCAGTACTTC
TRBJ2-2 | . | TRBV20-1 | many | CSARRPDKNTGELFF | TGCAGTGCTAGGAGGCCCGATAAGAACACCGGGGAGCTGTTTTTT
TRBJ1-1 | TRBD1 | TRBV4-3 | few | CASSLDRGDTEALF | TGCGCGAGCAGCCTAGACAGGGGAGACACTGAAGCTCTCTTT
TRBJ2-7 | . | TRBV30 | once | CAWSAGYSREQYF | TGTGCCTGGAGTGCAGGATACTCCCGCGAGCAGTACTTC
TRBJ2-7 | TRBD1 | TRBV4-3 | many | CASSQDMGETGTGSYEQYF | TGCGCCAGCAGCCAAGATATGGGGGAAACCGGGACAGGGTCATACGAGCAGTACTTC
TRBJ2-1 | TRBD2 | TRBV6-2/TRBV6-3 | . | CASRPTGGHYNAQFF | TGTGCCAGCAGACCCACGGGGGGGCACTACAATGCGCAGTTCTTC
TRBJ2-2 | . | TRBV19 | many | CASSGTEAWGTGELFF | TGTGCCAGTAGTGGGACGGAAGCCTGGGGCACCGGGGAGCTGTTTTTT
TRBJ1-3 | . | TRBV9 | many | CASSVVAGRSSGNTIYF | TGTGCCAGCAGCGTAGTTGCCGGCAGAAGCTCTGGAAACACCATATATTTT
TRBJ2-7 | . | TRBV28 | many | CASSLYAGKKRTYEQYF | TGTGCCAGCAGTTTGTATGCCGGGAAAAAAAGGACCTACGAGCAGTACTTC
TRBJ2-7 | . | TRBV20-1 | many | CSARDSRGATYEQYF | TGCAGTGCTAGAGATTCCCGGGGTGCTACCTACGAGCAGTACTTC
TRBJ1-4 | TRBD1 | TRBV4-3 | many | CASSQDRDRVGEKLFF | TGCGCCAGCAGCCAAGATAGGGACAGGGTGGGTGAAAAACTGTTTTTT
TRBJ2-7 | TRBD1 | TRBV27 | many | CASSHTGARHTYEQYF | TGTGCCAGCAGCCACACAGGGGCCCGTCATACCTACGAGCAGTACTTC
TRBJ2-3 | TRBD2 | TRBV7-2 | many | CASSPWAGTSGYTDTQYF | TGTGCCAGCAGCCCATGGGCCGGGACTAGCGGATATACAGATACGCAGTATTTT
TRBJ2-7 | . | TRBV5-4 | many | CAATRDWGHEQYF | TGTGCCGCCACGCGCGATTGGGGACACGAGCAGTACTTC
TRBJ1-1 | . | TRBV7-9 | . | CASSLVDPLNTEAFF | TGTGCCAGCAGCTTAGTCGATCCGCTGAACACTGAAGCTTTCTTT
TRBJ1-1 | . | TRBV5-4 | many | CASSQGGPEAFF | TGTGCCAGCAGCCAAGGCGGGCCTGAAGCTTTCTTT
TRBJ2-3 | TRBD2 | TRBV7-9 | . | CASSLGSQRERYF | TGTGCCAGCAGCTTAGGTTCCCAGCGGGAACGGTATTTT
TRBJ1-1 | . | TRBV4-3 | many | CASSSPSNTEAFF | TGCGCCAGCAGTTCTCCGTCTAACACTGAAGCTTTCTTT
TRBJ1-5 | TRBD1 | TRBV13 | many | CASSFTGANQPQHF | TGTGCCAGCAGCTTCACAGGGGCCAATCAGCCCCAGCATTTT
TRBJ2-7 | . | TRBV4-3 | many | CASSQDTGPYEQYF | TGCGCCAGCAGCCAAGACACAGGGCCCTACGAGCAGTACTTC
TRBJ2-5 | . | TRBV12-3/TRBV12-4 | . | CASNTLSGETQYF | TGTGCCAGCAACACTCTAAGTGGGGAGACCCAGTACTTC
TRBJ2-3 | TRBD2 | TRBV9 | many | CASSVASSGRSADTQYF | TGTGCCAGCAGCGTAGCGTCTAGCGGGAGATCCGCAGATACGCAGTATTTT
TRBJ2-1 | . | TRBV6-5 | few | CASSYSGAFEQFF | TGTGCCAGCAGTTACTCGGGCGCGTTTGAGCAGTTCTTC
TRBJ2-7 | . | TRBV5-4 | many | CASTGMGNEQYF | TGTGCCAGCACAGGAATGGGGAACGAGCAGTACTTC
TRBJ2-1 | TRBD2 | TRBV4-2 | few | CASSPHPSGGSLSSYNEQFF | TGTGCCAGCAGCCCCCACCCCAGCGGGGGGTCTCTAAGCTCCTACAATGAGCAGTTCTTC
TRBJ1-1 | . | TRBV13 | . | CASNPTETEGMNTEAFF | TGTGCCAGCAACCCTACCGAGACAGAAGGCATGAACACTGAAGCTTTCTTT
TRBJ2-7 | TRBD2 | TRBV28 | many | CASNEDATSGGRPYEQYF | TGTGCCAGCAACGAAGACGCTACTAGCGGGGGTAGGCCCTACGAGCAGTACTTC
TRBJ2-3 | . | TRBV28 | many | CASSFRLAGTDTQYF | TGTGCCAGCAGTTTTAGGCTAGCTGGCACAGATACGCAGTATTTT
TRBJ2-1 | TRBD2 | TRBV2 | . | CASSGGLAGGSSYNEQFF | TGTGCCAGCAGCGGGGGACTAGCGGGAGGAAGCTCCTACAATGAGCAGTTCTTC
TRBJ1-5 | TRBD1 | TRBV4-2 | many | CASSQDKGAGQPQHF | TGTGCCAGCAGCCAAGATAAGGGGGCTGGGCAGCCCCAGCATTTT
TRBJ2-1 | . | TRBV29-1 | few | CSGWTDPSSYNEQFF | TGCAGCGGCTGGACAGATCCTAGCTCCTACAATGAGCAGTTCTTC
TRBJ1-5 | TRBD1 | TRBV6-5 | many | CASRGQGGNQPQHF | TGTGCCAGCAGGGGACAGGGTGGGAATCAGCCCCAGCATTTT
TRBJ2-6 | . | TRBV4-1 | few | CASSHGPSGANVLTF | TGCGCCAGCAGCCACGGACCCTCTGGGGCCAACGTCCTGACTTTC
TRBJ2-7 | . | TRBV27 | many | CASSLARGDEQYF | TGTGCCAGCAGTTTAGCCCGGGGCGACGAGCAGTACTTC
TRBJ2-1 | TRBD1 | TRBV7-2 | many | CASSSPTGDRNNEQFF | TGTGCCAGCAGCTCCCCGACAGGGGATCGGAACAATGAGCAGTTCTTC
TRBJ2-7 | . | TRBV4-1 | once | CASSQDQRRGSYEQHF | TGCGCCAGCAGCCAAGATCAGAGACGGGGCTCCTACGAGCAGCACTTC
TRBJ2-1 | . | TRBV27 | . | CASSFASYNEQFF | TGTGCCAGCAGTTTTGCCTCCTACAATGAGCAGTTCTTC
TRBJ1-1 | TRBD1 | TRBV5-4 | . | CASSLGQGHTEAFF | TGTGCCAGCAGCTTAGGACAGGGGCACACTGAAGCTTTCTTT
TRBJ2-7 | TRBD1 | TRBV4-3 | . | CASSQGVQGPNEQYF | TGCGCCAGCAGCCAAGGAGTACAGGGGCCCAACGAGCAGTACTTC
TRBJ2-1 | TRBD1 | TRBV2 | . | CASRDRGHNEQFF | TGTGCCAGCAGGGACAGGGGCCACAATGAGCAGTTCTTC
TRBJ2-7 | . | TRBV7-9 | . | CARSAGCYEQYF | TGTGCGCGCAGCGCCGGTTGCTACGAGCAGTACTTC
TRBJ2-7 | TRBD2 | TRBV6-2/TRBV6-3 | . | CASSYGLAGYEQYF | TGTGCCAGCAGTTACGGACTAGCGGGTTACGAGCAGTACTTC
TRBJ2-1 | . | TRBV20-1 | . | CSARDSVWGSYNEQFF | TGCAGTGCTAGAGACAGCGTGTGGGGCTCCTACAATGAGCAGTTCTTC
TRBJ2-2 | . | TRBV7-9 | many | CASSSGLEGELFF | TGTGCCAGCAGCTCTGGTCTCGAGGGGGAGCTGTTTTTT
TRBJ1-6 | . | TRBV12-3/TRBV12-4 | . | CASRRDTQSSYNSPLHF | TGTGCCAGCAGGAGGGACACGCAGAGCTCCTATAATTCACCCCTCCACTTT
TRBJ2-1 | TRBD2 | TRBV19 | . | CASSALAEPTYNEQFF | TGTGCCAGTAGTGCTCTAGCGGAACCCACCTACAATGAGCAGTTCTTC
TRBJ1-4 | . | TRBV7-9 | many | CASSFRAATNEKLFF | TGTGCCAGCAGCTTCAGGGCCGCAACTAATGAAAAACTGTTTTTT
TRBJ2-7 | TRBD1 | TRBV7-7 | many | CASSLGGQGAYEQYF | TGTGCTAGCAGCTTAGGTGGGCAGGGGGCCTACGAGCAGTACTTC
TRBJ2-7 | . | TRBV28 | . | CASSLAMGLSYEQYF | TGTGCCAGCAGTTTGGCGATGGGCCTTTCCTACGAGCAGTACTTC
TRBJ2-3 | . | TRBV6-1 | many | CASSDLWGTSTDTQYF | TGTGCCAGCAGTGACTTGTGGGGGACTAGCACAGATACGCAGTATTTT
TRBJ2-3 | . | TRBV15 | many | CATSRADTQYF | TGTGCCACCAGCAGAGCAGATACGCAGTATTTT
TRBJ2-3 | . | TRBV4-3 | many | CASSQTSRGVIRDTQYF | TGCGCCAGCAGCCAAACCTCGAGAGGGGTCATCAGAGATACGCAGTATTTT
TRBJ1-2 | . | TRBV30 | many | CAWSTGYNYGYTF | TGTGCCTGGAGTACCGGTTATAACTATGGCTACACCTTC
TRBJ2-7 | . | TRBV11-2 | few | CASSYDSHYAYEQYF | TGTGCCAGCAGCTATGATTCCCACTACGCCTACGAGCAGTACTTC
TRBJ2-7 | TRBD1 | TRBV6-5 | many | CASSSGTASYEQYF | TGTGCCAGCAGTTCCGGGACAGCCTCCTACGAGCAGTACTTC
TRBJ2-5 | . | TRBV24-1 | few | CATSTVGETQYF | TGTGCCACCAGTACAGTCGGGGAGACCCAGTACTTC
TRBJ1-5 | . | TRBV6-2/TRBV6-3 | . | CACSPPDQPQHF | TGTGCCTGCAGCCCGCCGGATCAGCCCCAGCATTTT